The entry below gives a single T cell receptor (beta chain) sequence along with its context. Its antigen remains unknown. An equimolar mix of two oligonucleotides served as the beta constant-region primer for TRBC1 and TRBC2. Four rounds of PCR amplified the ligated cDNA using nested alpha and beta constant-region primers plus SP2. TCRdb re-analysed the UMI-ligation and nested PCR reads in MiXCR, keeping a single row per CDR3 protein. Seen here are under 150,000 distinct CDR3 sequences, around 21% observed once, and the top ten hold roughly 0.68%. Cells stained for CD3, CD4, CD8, CD45RA and CD27 were sorted into four subsets. The entry originates in a study of naive and memory T cell subsets. Points from the study as a whole: Possibly reflecting memory cells re-expressing CD45RA, a few larger clonotypes occurred in naive repertoires, especially CD8. Expression changes during T cell differentiation may affect RNA-based TCR counts. In CD4 and CD8 cells, diversity dropped from naive through EMRA.

V lost 6 bases and J lost 5; bases outside the gene matches: 10. This CDR3 has 15 residues. The germline V gene encodes CDR1 MNHEY and CDR2 SMNVEV (reference sequence). The gene calls are TRBV27 and TRBJ2-1, with 7 bases matching TRBD2. The TCR originated in a human donor in good health. The material sequenced was naive CD8+ T cells from blood. The DNA of the CDR3 is TGTGCCAGCAGCTACGGGGGGTGGGGCAACAATGAGCAGTTCTTC. Amino acid sequence: CASSYGGWGNNEQFF.